This record covers a single T cell receptor (beta chain). The antigen remains unidentified. This record belongs to a study of blood T cells in healthy people across ages. As for the study in general: Template-switching capture recovered about one barcoded beta molecule per two T cells.

Combining a sample-barcoded 5' primer with a J-beta primer mix, a second PCR ran for 7 to 11 cycles. TCRdb re-called the 5' RACE reads with MiXCR, one entry per CDR3 protein. The sample lists 1.5 million to 2 million distinct CDR3 sequences, approximately 40% occurring once. General study findings and limits: Roughly linear declines in TCR beta diversity per million T cells occurred with age.

The TCR was taken from a human donor in good health. Sequenced: blood.

In nucleotides, the CDR3 is TGTGCCAGCAGTCCTCATTCTTGGTACACAGATACGCAGTATTTT. Its translation is CASSPHSWYTDTQYF. This chain connects TRBV7-2 to TRBJ2-3; D gene ambiguous. The ends were cut back, 6 bases at V and 2 bases at J, with 15 bases in the middle. CDR1 and CDR2 (germline): SGHTA, FQGNSA. The CDR3 spans 15 residues.